This T cell receptor (beta chain) comes out of a study of regulatory T cells in long-lasting Graves disease. The TCR beta library used iRepertoire HTBI primers with Arm-PCR amplification of CDR3. TCRdb itself ran the multiplex PCR reads through MiXCR, one entry per CDR3 protein. The sample lists about 440,000 distinct CDR3 sequences, 15% to 20% occurring once. Time point defined: newly diagnosed GD, antithyroid drugs for less than 3 months. RNA isolated from PBMCs was used to make the TCR library. Looked up from germline, CDR1 is DFQATT and CDR2 is SNEGSKA (reference sequence). The CDR3 spans 14 residues. With 2 bases clipped from V and 5 bases from J, the junction kept 6 bases outside the gene matches. These same data were also listed under a study on T cells in Graves' hyperthyroidism and ophthalmopathy. This second study says: First-round RT-PCR of the TCR CDR3 relied on the HTBI primer set. Most expanded thyroid clonotypes above 0.001 also appeared in blood. Through a model of 13 V-J features, ophthalmopathy was separated from stable hyperthyroidism. Progression to ophthalmopathy was predicted a median of 6.5 months early.

Sequencing was performed on peripheral blood mononuclear cells (PBMCs), taken at new diagnosis, from a patient treated with antithyroid drugs. This sequence originates from a woman aged 30 to 39 with Graves disease. The chain is built from TRBV20-1 and TRBJ1-5, with 7 bases that match TRBD1. CDR3: CSARSRQGHQPQHF. In DNA, the CDR3 is TGCAGTGCTAGATCCCGACAGGGACATCAGCCCCAGCATTTT.